These 15 T cell receptor beta chains were all obtained from the same sample, sequenced in a study of tumor and adjacent non-tumor tissue in lung cancer (dated by TCRdb to the late 2010s). RNA was extracted from bulk unsorted tissue and checked for quality with a NanoDrop ND-1000 and an Agilent 2100. Normal lung samples were distant non-tumor tissue taken more than 3 cm from the tumor edge. Library creation used multiplex PCR. TCRdb lists the instrument as Illumina HiSeq 2500. Following protocols modified from ARM-PCR, the researchers constructed TCRbeta libraries through three rounds of nested PCR with primers (Table S4). In TCRdb, the public reads were trimmed at Q25 with fastp and aligned with MiXCR, with productive beta chains retained. Identical CDR3 protein sequences are pooled into one entry, listed with their most common genes and DNA. A total of some 97,000 distinct CDR3 sequences appear in this sample, less than 75% of them only once. The top ten hold less than 20% of the sample.

The sequenced sample consisted of distant non-tumor lung tissue. The receptors shown here come from a man between 25 and 39 years old with non-small cell lung cancer.

This clonotype was picked up a small number of times. This may stem from a read error, because a much larger clone lies one nucleotide away. V gene TRBV5-4 combines with J gene TRBJ2-1; D is uncertain. Germline CDR1 SGHNT, CDR2 YYREEE (reference sequence). This CDR3 contains 13 residues. CDR3 sequence: CASSTDKYNEQLF. CDR3 DNA sequence: TGTGCCAGCAGCACCGACAAGTACAATGAGCAGCTCTTC.

Many counts were recorded for this clonotype. The chain is built from TRBV4-1 and TRBJ2-7; the D gene is possibly TRBD2 (7 bases). There are 15 residues in the CDR3. Germline-derived CDR1 and CDR2 are MGHRA and YSYEKL. Trimming removed 1 base from V and 4 bases from J, with 14 bases in between. CDR3 nucleotide sequence: TGCGCCAGCAGCCAAGTGGGCGGGGGCGGATACGAGCAGTACTTC. The encoded protein is CASSQVGGGGYEQYF.

J is TRBJ2-3 and V is TRBV6-4; D remains ambiguous. V was pared by 2 bases and J by 0 bases, with 9 bases between. Germline lookup yields CDR1 MRHNA and CDR2 SNTAGT. The CDR3 totals 15 residues. CDR3 protein: CASSDGLGSTDTQYF. The CDR3 region has the DNA TGTGCCAGCAGTGACGGTCTCGGCAGCACAGATACGCAGTATTTT.

About this clonotype itself: Given the absence of the conserved phenylalanine or tryptophan at the CDR3 end, a read error is likely. The chain combines TRBV29-1 with TRBJ2-1, with D possibly matching TRBD2 (6 bases). The V and J ends lost 6 bases and 12 bases respectively, with 21 bases between them. Germline V gene data show CDR1 as SQVTM and CDR2 as ANQGSEA. The CDR3 has 13 amino acids. The CDR3 DNA follows: TGCAGCGTCAGACTAGGAGCGGGCCATGGGCAGTTCTAC. It yields the protein CSVRLGAGHGQFY.

In the case of this clonotype: This may be a read error, as it is one base from a much larger clone. The V call is TRBV11-2, the J call TRBJ2-5; 9 bases are a match to TRBD1. The CDR3 consists of 15 residues. CDR1 and CDR2 from the germline V gene are SGHAT and FQNNGV. V was clipped by 4 bases and J by 7 bases; unmatched bases: 10. The CDR3, as DNA: TGTGCCAGCAGCTCCCGACAGGGGGTTACAGTGACCCAGTACTTC. It yields the protein CASSSRQGVTVTQYF.

This clonotype has only one observation. Being one base from a much bigger clone, this may be a read error. Since no conserved phenylalanine or tryptophan closes the CDR3, a read error is the likely cause. This chain uses TRBV10-3 with TRBJ1-5; D remains unclear. Trimming stripped 4 bases from V and 6 bases from J, with 10 bases between. CDR1 and CDR2 from the germline V gene are ENHRY and SYGVKD. The CDR3 is made up of 13 amino acids. Here the CDR3 DNA reads TGTGCCATCAGTGGTACGGGCCCTCAGCCCCAGCATCTT. Its translation is CAISGTGPQPQHL.

Remarks on this clonotype: A much larger clone sits a single nucleotide away, making a read error possible. A read error is likely, as this CDR3 ends without the conserved phenylalanine or tryptophan. V gene TRBV11-2 combines with J gene TRBJ2-7; 8 positions match TRBD2. Germline CDR1 is SGHAT and CDR2 is FQNNGV. The V and J ends lost 3 bases and 1 base, in that order; junction bases with no gene match: 8. The CDR3 runs 16 residues. The CDR3 loop reads CASSFLPGGRSYEQYL. For the CDR3, the DNA is TGTGCCAGCAGCTTCCTGCCTGGCGGGAGGTCCTACGAGCAGTACCTC.

For this clonotype: At one end, the junction sequence differs from germline, possibly due to a read error. The chain carries TRBV11-2 and TRBJ2-1, with D possibly TRBD2 on 5 matching bases. The CDR3 is 15 amino acids. Per germline, CDR1 SGHAT and CDR2 FQNNGV. The CDR3 is CTSSFSSGSANEQLF. CDR3 nucleotide sequence: TGTACCAGCAGCTTCTCCAGTGGGAGTGCGAATGAGCAGTTATTC.

This clonotype was seen once. The junction does not match germline at one end; this may be a read error. The genes are TRBV29-1 and TRBJ1-1; tentatively, D is TRBD1 (5 bases). CDR3 length: 12 residues. Germline lookup yields CDR1 SQVTM and CDR2 ANQGSEA. Written as DNA, the CDR3 is TGCAGCCTTGCCGGGGGAAACACTGAAACTTTCTTT. Its translation: CSLAGGNTETFF.

Note on this clonotype: At one end the junction does not follow the germline gene, possibly because of a read error. The gene calls are TRBV20-1 and TRBJ2-3; 9 bases agree with TRBD2. The CDR3 sequence is 17 residues long. Germline V lookup: CDR1 DFQATT, CDR2 SNEGSKA (reference sequence). The CDR3: CSTRDSRSSGNANTQYF. The CDR3 coding sequence is TGCAGTACTAGAGATAGTCGGTCTAGCGGGAATGCAAATACGCAGTATTTT.

This clonotype was found a few times. A much larger clone differs from this one at a single base, so this may be a read error. The chain recombines TRBV6-5 with TRBJ2-1; D not resolved. Germline V lookup: CDR1 MNHEY, CDR2 SVGAGI. V gave up 6 bases and J gave up 0 bases, with 12 bases separating them. This CDR3 comprises 15 residues. CDR3 in amino acids: CASRLGSSSYNEQFF. CDR3 nucleotide sequence: TGTGCCAGCAGATTAGGGTCATCCTCCTACAATGAGCAGTTCTTC.

With respect to this clonotype: In this CDR3 the conserved last residue, phenylalanine or tryptophan, is missing, so a read error is likely. The chain recombines TRBV11-2 with TRBJ2-1, with 8 positions matching TRBD2. The CDR3 sequence is 15 residues long. The germline V gene encodes CDR1 SGHAT and CDR2 FQNNGV. V trimming: 4 bases; J trimming: 12 bases; junction bases outside the gene matches: 14. The CDR3 region has the DNA TGTGCCAGCAGCTATAGGACGGGAGGGGCCGATGGGCAGTTCCTC. The encoded protein is CASSYRTGGADGQFL.

As to this clonotype: A clone one base away is much larger, so this may be a read error. The chain uses TRBV7-8 and TRBJ1-1; D gene ambiguous. Germline loops: CDR1 SGHVS, CDR2 FQNEAQ. V shed 5 bases and J shed 6 bases, with 13 bases lying between them. The CDR3 consists of 13 residues. The CDR3, as DNA: TGTGCCAGCAGCCCGCATGGTGTTTCTGAAGCTTTCTTT. Translating it yields CASSPHGVSEAFF.

This clonotype was recorded only once. Since the CDR3 does not end with the conserved phenylalanine or tryptophan, this likely comes from a read error. The rearrangement joins TRBV12-3 or TRBV12-4 to TRBJ1-2; D may be TRBD1 (5 bases). V was cut by 7 bases and J by 3 bases, with 18 bases left in between. The CDR3 is 15 residues long. DNA for the CDR3: TGTGCCAGCACATCCCGGGACTTGGGGCACTATGGCTACACCTAC. Amino acids: CASTSRDLGHYGYTY.

The chain is built from TRBV6-5 and TRBJ2-7, with TRBD2 matching over 10 bases. The CDR3 is made up of 15 amino acids. Trimming removed 4 bases from V and 3 bases from J; junction bases left unmatched: 6. Germline V CDR1 and CDR2: MNHEY, SVGAGI. The CDR3 nucleotides are TGTGCCAGCAGTTGGTCAGCTAGCGGGAGCTACGAGCAGTACTTC. It translates to CASSWSASGSYEQYF.